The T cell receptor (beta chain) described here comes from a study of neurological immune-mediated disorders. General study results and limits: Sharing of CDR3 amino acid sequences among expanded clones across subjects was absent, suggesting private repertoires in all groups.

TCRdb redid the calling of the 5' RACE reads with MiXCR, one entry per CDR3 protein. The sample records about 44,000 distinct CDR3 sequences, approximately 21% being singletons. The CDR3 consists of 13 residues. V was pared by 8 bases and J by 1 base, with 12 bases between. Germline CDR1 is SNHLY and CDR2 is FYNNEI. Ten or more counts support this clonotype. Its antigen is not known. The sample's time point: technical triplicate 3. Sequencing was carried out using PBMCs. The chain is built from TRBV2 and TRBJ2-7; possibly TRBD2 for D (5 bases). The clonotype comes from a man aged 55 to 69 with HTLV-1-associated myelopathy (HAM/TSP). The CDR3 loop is CASLALNSYEQYF. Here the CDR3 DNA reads TGTGCCAGCCTAGCTTTGAATTCCTACGAGCAGTACTTC. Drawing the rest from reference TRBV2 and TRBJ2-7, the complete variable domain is EPEVTQTPSHQVTQMGQEVILRCVPISNHLYFYWYRQILGQKVEFLVSFYNNEISEKSEIFDDQFSVERPDGSNFTLKIRSTKLEDSAMYFCASLALNSYEQYFGPGTRLTVT.